This is a list of T cell receptor beta chains from one sample in a study of OX40 agonist ivuxolimab in advanced cancers. Sequenced by immunoSEQ multiplex PCR; TCRdb stores in-frame clones only, minus some. The table lists 76,000 or so clones, roughly nine tenths of them singletons, with 10% to 15% in the top ten. This sample comprised CD4+ or CD8+ T cells sorted from blood, obtained in a trial of the OX40 agonist ivuxolimab. These receptors were taken from an adult with an advanced solid tumor such as melanoma, head and neck, liver or kidney cancer. Each CDR3 is given with its conserved first and last residue. D genes are given only for firm matches. The listing skips clone size in some rows; elsewhere it reads once, few, many or a size class.

d_call clone_size j_call v_call cdr3_aa cdr3_nt
TRBD1 once TRBJ2-7 TRBV19 CASGQGGYEQYF TGTGCCAGTGGACAGGGGGGCTACGAGCAGTACTTC
TRBD1 - TRBJ1-2 TRBV6-5 CASSPTGGLGYTF TGTGCCAGCAGTCCTACAGGGGGCCTAGGCTACACCTTC
TRBD1 - TRBJ2-6 TRBV11-2 CASSRAGTDRAGANVLTF TGTGCCAGCAGCCGAGCCGGGACAGATAGGGCTGGGGCCAACGTCCTGACTTTC
TRBD2 once TRBJ2-3 TRBV29-1 CSVESGLAGHATDTQYF TGCAGCGTTGAATCAGGGCTAGCGGGCCATGCCACAGATACGCAGTATTTT
- - TRBJ2-5 TRBV5-4 CASSLDDRPIRIEETQYF TGTGCCAGCAGCTTGGATGACAGGCCCATCCGGATAGAGGAGACCCAGTACTTC
- - TRBJ2-7 TRBV6-6 CASSAHWAGIYEQYF TGTGCCAGCAGTGCTCATTGGGCAGGCATCTACGAGCAGTACTTC
- few TRBJ2-7 TRBV2 CASRGGEQYF TGTGCCAGCCGGGGCGGAGAGCAGTACTTC
- - TRBJ2-7 TRBV19 CASSTRPLAEQYF TGTGCCAGTAGTACCCGACCCCTTGCCGAGCAGTACTTC
- once TRBJ1-1 TRBV11-2 CASTPQGSGAFF TGTGCCAGCACCCCCCAGGGGTCGGGAGCTTTCTTT
- - TRBJ2-7 TRBV5-6 CASSFRDPREQYF TGTGCCAGCAGCTTCCGGGACCCCAGGGAGCAGTACTTC
- once TRBJ1-2 TRBV4-1 CASSQDRSGILNYGYTF TGCGCCAGCAGCCAAGATAGGTCGGGGATATTGAACTATGGCTACACCTTC
- - TRBJ2-7 TRBV7-9 CASSLGTAGRSDF TGTGCCAGCAGCTTAGGGACGGCCGGGCGTTCGGACTTC
- - TRBJ2-3 TRBV9 CASSDAQYSADTQYF TGTGCCAGCAGCGACGCCCAATACTCCGCAGATACGCAGTATTTT
- - TRBJ2-3 TRBV10-3 CAISETDTQYF TGTGCCATCAGTGAGACAGATACGCAGTATTTT
- - TRBJ2-5 TRBV28 CASSPRPGRARETQYF TGTGCCAGCAGTCCACGCCCCGGACGGGCTAGGGAGACCCAGTACTTC
- - TRBJ1-2 TRBV9 CASSVATGYGYTF TGTGCCAGCAGCGTAGCTACAGGATATGGCTACACCTTC
TRBD1 - TRBJ1-2 TRBV27 CASSPGGVEGYTF TGTGCCAGCAGCCCAGGGGGGGTGGAAGGCTACACCTTC
TRBD1 - TRBJ2-1 TRBV27 CASSDMDRGRYNEQFF TGTGCCAGCAGTGACATGGACAGGGGGCGATACAATGAGCAGTTCTTC
TRBD1 - TRBJ1-4 TRBV6-6 CASSLMTRTGFEKLFF TGTGCCAGCAGCCTTATGACCCGGACAGGGTTTGAAAAACTGTTTTTT
- - TRBJ1-2 TRBV29-1 CSVEVGIGYTF TGCAGCGTTGAGGTTGGTATTGGCTACACCTTC
TRBD1 - TRBJ1-1 TRBV29-1 CSGSGTANTEAFF TGCAGCGGTTCCGGGACAGCAAACACTGAAGCTTTCTTT
- - TRBJ1-5 TRBV19 CASKLGGQPQHF TGTGCCAGTAAACTGGGGGGCCAGCCCCAGCATTTT
TRBD2 - TRBJ2-1 TRBV6-1 CATGDYSYNEQFF TGTGCCACCGGGGACTATAGCTACAATGAGCAGTTCTTC
- once TRBJ2-7 TRBV4-1 CASSQARDSYEQYF TGCGCCAGCAGCCAAGCTAGGGATTCCTACGAGCAGTACTTC
TRBD2 - TRBJ2-1 TRBV28 CASTLLAGVSYNEQFF TGTGCCAGCACCCTACTAGCGGGGGTCTCCTACAATGAGCAGTTCTTC
- few TRBJ1-5 TRBV7-9 CASSLGERPQHF TGTGCCAGCAGCTTGGGGGAACGGCCCCAGCATTTT
- - TRBJ2-1 TRBV28 CASSFQDWGAYNEQFF TGTGCCAGCAGTTTCCAGGACTGGGGGGCCTACAATGAGCAGTTCTTC
TRBD1 - TRBJ1-5 TRBV19 CASSPKWGQGPNQPQHF TGTGCCAGTAGTCCTAAATGGGGACAGGGCCCCAATCAGCCCCAGCATTTT
- - TRBJ2-1 TRBV28 CASSLAQGAYNEQFF TGTGCCAGCAGTTTAGCACAGGGAGCCTACAATGAGCAGTTCTTC
- - TRBJ2-1 TRBV7-8 CASSFSENPNPVNEQFF TGTGCCAGCAGCTTCTCGGAGAACCCCAACCCGGTGAATGAGCAGTTCTTC
TRBD1 - TRBJ1-5 TRBV7-9 CASSAGTGKPQHF TGTGCCAGCAGCGCCGGGACAGGGAAACCCCAGCATTTT
- - TRBJ1-1 TRBV11-1 CASSLVTGMNTEAFF TGTGCCAGCAGCTTAGTTACGGGGATGAACACTGAAGCTTTCTTT
- - TRBJ2-1 TRBV27 CASSLGSPRNEQFF TGTGCCAGCAGTTTGGGCAGCCCCCGCAATGAGCAGTTCTTC
- - TRBJ1-1 TRBV6-1 CASSETENTEAFF TGTGCCAGCAGTGAGACAGAGAACACTGAAGCTTTCTTT
- - TRBJ2-1 TRBV13 CASSLGGPSDEQFF TGTGCCAGCAGCTTAGGAGGGCCGTCGGATGAGCAGTTCTTC
- - TRBJ2-7 TRBV5-5 CASSPDTPLTYEQYF TGTGCCAGCAGCCCGGACACCCCTTTGACCTACGAGCAGTACTTC
- - TRBJ2-7 TRBV19 CASSIGNAYEQYF TGTGCCAGTAGTATCGGCAATGCCTACGAGCAGTACTTC
- few TRBJ1-6 TRBV30 CAWTPPGVGNSPLHF TGTGCCTGGACACCCCCAGGGGTGGGCAATTCACCCCTCCACTTT
- - TRBJ1-2 TRBV28 CASSIDGPPGYTF TGTGCCAGCAGTATAGACGGACCTCCTGGCTACACCTTC
TRBD2 - TRBJ2-5 TRBV11-1 CASSSFRGGPQETQYF TGTGCCAGCAGCTCCTTTCGGGGAGGGCCCCAAGAGACCCAGTACTTC
- - TRBJ2-1 TRBV27 CASSLSEDNEQFF TGTGCCAGCAGTTTATCGGAGGATAATGAGCAGTTCTTC
- - TRBJ2-7 TRBV19 CASTPRGQAGTHEQYF TGTGCCAGTACTCCCCGGGGTCAGGCCGGGACCCACGAGCAGTACTTC
- - TRBJ2-7 TRBV20-1 CSARQGYEQYF TGCAGTGCTAGACAGGGGTACGAGCAGTACTTC
- - TRBJ2-5 TRBV18 CASSPYGRGQETQYF TGTGCCAGCTCACCTTACGGCAGGGGACAAGAGACCCAGTACTTC
TRBD1 - TRBJ2-7 TRBV30 CAWSPGQGFYEQYF TGTGCCTGGAGTCCGGGACAGGGATTCTACGAGCAGTACTTC
- - TRBJ2-1 TRBV27 CASSLRAYNEQFF TGTGCCAGCAGTTTAAGGGCCTACAATGAGCAGTTCTTC
TRBD2 - TRBJ2-5 TRBV7-9 CASSPLAGTLLGETQYF TGTGCCAGCAGCCCACTAGCGGGAACTCTCCTCGGTGAGACCCAGTACTTC
TRBD1 - TRBJ2-3 TRBV28 CASLTGERTDTQYF TGTGCCAGTTTGACAGGGGAACGCACAGATACGCAGTATTTT
TRBD2 - TRBJ2-7 TRBV29-1 CSVSGLAGGEQYF TGCAGCGTCTCCGGGCTAGCGGGAGGCGAGCAGTACTTC
- - TRBJ2-7 TRBV6-1 CASGDYEQYF TGTGCCAGCGGAGACTACGAGCAGTACTTC
- - TRBJ2-7 TRBV28 CASRHGYEQYF TGTGCCAGCAGACACGGGTACGAGCAGTACTTC
- - TRBJ2-1 TRBV5-1 CASSPDNYNEQFF TGCGCCAGCAGCCCCGACAACTACAATGAGCAGTTCTTC
- once TRBJ2-1 TRBV19 CASSDRDPTSYNEQFF TGTGCCAGTAGTGACCGGGACCCGACCTCCTACAATGAGCAGTTCTTC
TRBD2 - TRBJ2-4 TRBV28 CASSPSGSGKNIQYF TGTGCCAGCAGCCCCAGCGGGAGCGGCAAAAACATTCAGTACTTC